This T cell receptor (beta chain) derives from a study of shared clonotypes between healthy human individuals. Whole-study findings and limits: In contrast to clonotypes shared by all four donors, non-shared clonotypes had lower generation probabilities.

V lost 2 bases, J lost 2 bases, and 12 bases stayed unmatched. The germline V gene encodes CDR1 LGHNA and CDR2 YNFKEQ. CDR3 length: 18 residues. Researchers partitioned CD4+ cells into CD45RA+ naive and CD45RA-negative memory subsets. The sorted-subset replicate PCRs were given around 200 ng DNA, which is tens of thousands of T cell genomes. TCRdb's copy holds only in-frame clones and misses some; the assay was immunoSEQ multiplex PCR. The sample lists over 850,000 clones, about four fifths occurring once. Note on this clone: Its specificity is unknown.

Sequencing was done on a sample of memory CD4+ T cells from PBMCs. Subset of the sample: CD45RA-negative fraction. The chain recombines TRBV4-2 with TRBJ2-3; 8 bases fit TRBD2. The TCR sequence derives from a man aged 18 to 29 in good health. Some clones in this sample may be carry-over from other donors' samples. CDR3 coding DNA: TGTGCCAGCAGCCAAAAGGGGGGGACTAGGAAAACCACAGATACGCAGTATTTT. Translation: CASSQKGGTRKTTDTQYF.